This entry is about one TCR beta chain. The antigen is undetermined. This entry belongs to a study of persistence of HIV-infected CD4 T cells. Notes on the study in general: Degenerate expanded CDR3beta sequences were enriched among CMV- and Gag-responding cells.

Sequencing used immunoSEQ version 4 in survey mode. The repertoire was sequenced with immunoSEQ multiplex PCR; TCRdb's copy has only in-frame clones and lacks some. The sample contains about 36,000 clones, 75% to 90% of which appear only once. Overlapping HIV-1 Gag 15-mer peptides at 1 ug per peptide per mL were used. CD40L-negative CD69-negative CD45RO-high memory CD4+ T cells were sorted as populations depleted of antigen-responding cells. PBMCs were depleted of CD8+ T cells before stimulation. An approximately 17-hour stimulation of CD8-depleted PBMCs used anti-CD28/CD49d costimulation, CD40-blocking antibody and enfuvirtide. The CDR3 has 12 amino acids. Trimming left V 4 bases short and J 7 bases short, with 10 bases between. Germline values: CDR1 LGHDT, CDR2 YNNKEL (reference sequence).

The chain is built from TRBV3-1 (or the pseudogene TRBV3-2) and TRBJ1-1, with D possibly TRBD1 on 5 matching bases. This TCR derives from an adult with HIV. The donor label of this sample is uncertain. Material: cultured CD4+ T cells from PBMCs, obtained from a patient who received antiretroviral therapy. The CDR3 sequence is CASSRDDSEAFF. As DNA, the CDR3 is TGTGCCAGCAGCCGGGACGACAGTGAAGCTTTCTTT.